Each of the 18 T cell receptor beta chains below was sequenced from the same sample in a study of beta chain features in type 1 diabetes. Sequencing targeted expressed TCRB transcripts, as all isolated RNA had been reverse transcribed. Here immunoSEQ multiplex PCR was the method, and the copy in TCRdb shows in-frame clones only, minus some. The table lists under 300,000 clones, approximately 8.1% of them singletons, with 1% in the top ten. Sequencing used central memory CD4+ T cells from blood. The receptors come from a woman younger than 30 in good health.

This chain connects TRBV7-3 to TRBJ1-1; unclear D gene. The CDR3 totals 13 residues. Germline lookup yields CDR1 SGHTA and CDR2 FQGTGA. V gave up 3 bases and J gave up 2 bases, with 7 bases separating them. DNA for the CDR3: TGTGCCAGCAGCTTCGATCAAAACACTGAAGCTTTCTTT. This codes for CASSFDQNTEAFF.

This chain connects TRBV20-1 to TRBJ2-1, with D perhaps matching TRBD2 (5 bases). CDR1 and CDR2 (germline): DFQATT, SNEGSKA (reference sequence). Trimming took off 1 base at V and 7 bases at J, with 5 bases between the two ends. This CDR3 comprises 11 residues. The CDR3 DNA is TGCAGTGCTAGAGGGGAGAATGAGCAGTTCTTC. Its translation is CSARGENEQFF.

This clone has ten or more counts. In the same sample, other DNA sequences code for this CDR3. J is TRBJ2-3 and V is TRBV2, with 9 bases identical to TRBD1. The CDR3 length is 15 residues. Germline-derived CDR1 and CDR2 are SNHLY and FYNNEI. Trimming removed 7 bases from V and 1 base from J; junction bases left unmatched: 6. The CDR3 region is CASTTRTGGTDTQYF. The CDR3 nucleotides are TGTGCCAGCACCACCCGGACAGGGGGCACAGATACGCAGTATTTT.

V and J are TRBV30 and TRBJ2-3, with a weak D call TRBD1 (6 bases). The CDR3 runs 12 residues. Per the germline V gene, CDR1 is GTSNPN and CDR2 is SVGIG (reference sequence). V lost 2 bases to trimming and J lost 4 bases, with 7 bases between them. DNA for the CDR3: TGTGCCTGGAGTACAGGGCCAGATACGCAGTATTTT. This gives the protein CAWSTGPDTQYF.

This clone was counted only a few times. The chain joins TRBV25-1 to TRBJ2-3; weak D call: TRBD1 (5 bases). V was pared by 5 bases and J by 4 bases, with 13 bases between. Germline lookup yields CDR1 MGHDK and CDR2 SYGVNS. The CDR3 is made up of 14 amino acids. For the CDR3, the DNA is TGTGCCAGCAGTCTGGTCCTACAGGCAGATACGCAGTATTTT. This codes for CASSLVLQADTQYF. The variable domain in full, completed from reference TRBV25-1 and TRBJ2-3, reads EADIYQTPRYLVIGTGKKITLECSQTMGHDKMYWYQQDPGMELHLIHYSYGVNSTEKGDLSSESTVSRIRTEHFPLTLESARPSHTSQYLCASSLVLQADTQYFGPGTRLTVL.

This chain joins TRBV7-2 and TRBJ2-2; D not resolved. Looked up from germline, CDR1 is SGHTA and CDR2 is FQGNSA. With 2 bases removed from V and 4 bases from J, the gap between germline ends came to 11 bases. This CDR3 spans 15 amino acids. CDR3 sequence: CASSLSGSTTGELFF. CDR3 nucleotides: TGTGCCAGCAGCTTATCAGGCAGCACCACCGGGGAGCTGTTTTTT.

This clone was counted only a few times. An end of the junction differs from the germline gene, which may be a read error. V usage is TRBV7-9 and J usage is TRBJ1-3; possible D gene TRBD1, 5 bases. Germline V lookup: CDR1 SEHNR, CDR2 FQNEAQ (reference sequence). The CDR3 consists of 15 residues. CDR3 in DNA: TGTGCCAGCAGCTTTTCCCCCGGGCAGGGAATCACCATATATTTT. This codes for CASSFSPGQGITIYF.

This clone came up many times. The rearrangement links TRBV28 to TRBJ1-5; no definite D call. The germline V gene encodes CDR1 MDHEN and CDR2 SYDVKM. The CDR3 consists of 13 residues. Trimming removed 3 bases from V and 16 bases from J, with 19 bases in between. CDR3 in amino acids: CASSLRRLEGPHF. The DNA for the CDR3 is TGTGCCAGCAGTTTGCGTAGACTCGAAGGCCCCCATTTT.

V gene TRBV7-6 combines with J gene TRBJ2-1, with 7 bases aligning to TRBD1. This CDR3 has 13 residues. The junction had 5 bases not matched to a gene; V was cut back by 4 bases and J by 8 bases. The germline V gene has CDR1 SGHVS and CDR2 FNYEAQ. CDR3 DNA sequence: TGTGCCAGCAGCTCGCGACAGGGAGATGAGCAGTTCTTC. It encodes CASSSRQGDEQFF. The full variable domain, rest sourced from reference TRBV7-6 and TRBJ2-1, is GAGVSQSPRYKVTKRGQDVALRCDPISGHVSLYWYRQALGQGPEFLTYFNYEAQQDKSGLPNDRFSAERPEGSISTLTIQRTEQRDSAMYRCASSSRQGDEQFFGPGTRLTVL.

The V and J genes are TRBV7-2 and TRBJ2-3; 9 positions match TRBD1. The CDR3 totals 18 residues. Germline V gives CDR1 SGHTA, CDR2 FQGNSA. V lost 5 bases, J lost 8 bases, and 20 bases stayed unmatched. DNA for the CDR3: TGTGCCAGCAGCCCCTCCAGAGGAACAGGGGGCGCAAGGGTTACGCAGTATTTT. It yields the protein CASSPSRGTGGARVTQYF.

This clone has only a few counts. In nucleotides, the CDR3 is TGTGCCAGCAGCCAAGAAATATCCGGGACAGGAGACATAGCGAACACCGGGGAGCTGTTTTTT. As protein: CASSQEISGTGDIANTGELFF. This chain joins TRBV4-2 and TRBJ2-2, with TRBD1 matching 8 bases. The V gene's germline CDR1 is LGHNA and CDR2 YNFKEQ. The CDR3 is made up of 21 amino acids. With V trimmed by 0 bases and J by 0 bases, 15 bases remained unmatched.

The V gene is TRBV5-6, the J gene TRBJ1-1, with TRBD1 as a possible D gene (6 bases). The germline V gene has CDR1 SGHDT and CDR2 YYEEEE. Between the trimmed V and J ends, which lost 4 bases and 8 bases, there was a span of 12 bases. The CDR3 is made up of 12 amino acids. This chain's CDR3 is CASSDQDREAFF. The DNA of the CDR3 is TGTGCCAGCAGCGACCAAGACAGGGAAGCTTTCTTT.

The chain joins TRBV27 to TRBJ1-1; 7 positions agree with TRBD1. The V gene end was trimmed by 5 bases and the J gene end by 11 bases; junction bases not matched to a gene: 14. This CDR3 is built from 14 residues. In germline, CDR1 is MNHEY, CDR2 SMNVEV (reference sequence). CDR3 nucleotide sequence: TGTGCCAGCAGTCCCACCACTCGACAGGGCCGTGCTTTCTTT. Protein sequence: CASSPTTRQGRAFF.

The table lists this clone with a few counts. The genes are TRBV5-6 and TRBJ2-7; 11 nucleotides line up with TRBD2. This CDR3 is built from 15 residues. CDR1 and CDR2 from the germline V gene are SGHDT and YYEEEE. V was pared by 5 bases and J by 1 base, with 5 bases of the junction left unmatched. DNA of the CDR3: TGTGCCAGCAGTCGCGGGACTAGCGGTTCCTACGAGCAGTACTTC. This sequence encodes CASSRGTSGSYEQYF.

This clone has just a few counts. The rearrangement joins TRBV2 to TRBJ2-2, with a tentative D call TRBD2 (6 bases). Germline V gives CDR1 SNHLY, CDR2 FYNNEI. The CDR3 contains 14 residues. V dropped 4 bases and J dropped 1 base, with 7 bases sitting between them. CDR3 nucleotides: TGTGCCAGCAGTGGCGGGGAGAACACCGGGGAGCTGTTTTTT. Protein: CASSGGENTGELFF.

The gene calls are TRBV27 and TRBJ2-1, with unresolved D. V lost 6 bases and J 8 bases, leaving 14 bases between the germline ends. Germline CDR1 is MNHEY and CDR2 is SMNVEV (reference sequence). The CDR3 length is 13 residues. CDR3 region: CASRARPGHEQFF. The CDR3 DNA follows: TGTGCCAGCAGGGCACGGCCCGGGCATGAGCAGTTCTTC.

The V call is TRBV7-2, the J call TRBJ1-6; D is uncertain. Trimming shortened V by 1 base and J by 8 bases, and 9 bases separated the two germline ends. The CDR3 consists of 14 residues. CDR1 and CDR2 from the germline V gene are SGHTA and FQGNSA. The CDR3 region has the DNA TGTGCCAGCAGCTTAGAGGGAATGGATTCACCCCTCCACTTT. It encodes CASSLEGMDSPLHF.

This clone was seen only a few times. V is TRBV7-2 and J is TRBJ1-2; D may be TRBD1 (6 bases). The germline gives CDR1 SGHTA, CDR2 FQGNSA. The V end was cut by 3 bases, the J end by 7 bases, with 24 bases between. The CDR3 runs to 17 residues. The CDR3: CASSFLSDIQGFGGYTF. The CDR3 DNA follows: TGTGCCAGCAGCTTCCTCTCAGATATACAGGGTTTTGGTGGCTACACCTTC. The complete variable domain, with remaining parts taken from reference TRBV7-2 and TRBJ1-2, reads GAGVSQSPSNKVTEKGKDVELRCDPISGHTALYWYRQSLGQGLEFLIYFQGNSAPDKSGLPSDRFSAERTGGSVSTLTIQRTQQEDSAVYLCASSFLSDIQGFGGYTFGSGTRLTVV.